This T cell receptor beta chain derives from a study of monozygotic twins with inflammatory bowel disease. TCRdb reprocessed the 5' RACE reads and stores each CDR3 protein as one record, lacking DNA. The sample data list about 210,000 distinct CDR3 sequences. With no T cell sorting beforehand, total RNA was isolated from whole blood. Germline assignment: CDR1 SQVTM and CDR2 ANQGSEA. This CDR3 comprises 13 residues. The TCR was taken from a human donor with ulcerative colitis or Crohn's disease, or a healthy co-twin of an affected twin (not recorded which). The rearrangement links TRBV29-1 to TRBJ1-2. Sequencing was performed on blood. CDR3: CSVEWTANYGYTF.